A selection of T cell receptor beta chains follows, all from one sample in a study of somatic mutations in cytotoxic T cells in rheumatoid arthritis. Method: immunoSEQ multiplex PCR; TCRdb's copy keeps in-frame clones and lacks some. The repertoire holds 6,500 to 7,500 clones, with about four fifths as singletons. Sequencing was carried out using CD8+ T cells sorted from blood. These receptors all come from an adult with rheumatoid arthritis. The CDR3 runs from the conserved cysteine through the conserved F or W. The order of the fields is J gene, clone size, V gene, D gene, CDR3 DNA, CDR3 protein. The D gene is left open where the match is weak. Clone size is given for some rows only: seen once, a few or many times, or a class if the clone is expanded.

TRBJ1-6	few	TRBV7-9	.	TGTGCCAGCAGCCGCGGGGCTAATTCACCCCTCCACTTT	CASSRGANSPLHF
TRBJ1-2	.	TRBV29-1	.	TGCAGCGTTGGGGAGGGTGAGAACTATGGCTACACCTTC	CSVGEGENYGYTF
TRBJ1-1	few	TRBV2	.	TGTGCCAGCAGTGTTTCGTCTAAGCGAAGGTACACTGAAGCTTTCTTT	CASSVSSKRRYTEAFF
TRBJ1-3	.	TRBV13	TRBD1	TGTGCCAGCAGCTTAAGAGGGAGGGGGCCTGGAAACACCATATATTTT	CASSLRGRGPGNTIYF
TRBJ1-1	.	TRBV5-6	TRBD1	TGTGCCAGCAGCCTGGGACAGCAAAGCACTGAAGCTTTCTTT	CASSLGQQSTEAFF
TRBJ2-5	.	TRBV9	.	TGTGCCAGCAGCGTAGCTCCAGGGGAGGCGACCCAGTACTTC	CASSVAPGEATQYF
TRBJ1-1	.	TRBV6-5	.	TGTGCCAGCAGTAAGCTGGGACCCAACACTGAAGCTTTCTTT	CASSKLGPNTEAFF
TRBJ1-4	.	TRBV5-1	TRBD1	TGCGCCAGCGCAGGGGGCCAGGGTAATGAAAAACTGTTTTTT	CASAGGQGNEKLFF
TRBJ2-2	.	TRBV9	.	TGTGCCAGCAGCGTAGTGGGAGGCCCCAGGAACACCGGGGAGCTGTTTTTT	CASSVVGGPRNTGELFF
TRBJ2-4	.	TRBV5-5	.	TGTGCCAGCAGCCCGGGAAATACCAAAAACATTCAGTACTTC	CASSPGNTKNIQYF
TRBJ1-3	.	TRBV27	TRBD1	TGTGCCAGCAGCAGAACAGGGGTGGGGGGAAACACCATATATTTT	CASSRTGVGGNTIYF
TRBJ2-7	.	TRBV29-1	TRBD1	TGCAGCGTTCAGACAGGGAGCTCCTACGAGCAGTACTTC	CSVQTGSSYEQYF
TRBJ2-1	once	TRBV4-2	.	TGTGCCAGCAGCCAAGCCCCTCCTGGGACTTACACCTACAATGAGCAGTTCTTC	CASSQAPPGTYTYNEQFF
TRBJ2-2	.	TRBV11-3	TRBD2	TGTGCCAGCAGCCGGACTAGCGGGGGGATGAACACCGGGGAGCTGTTTTTT	CASSRTSGGMNTGELFF
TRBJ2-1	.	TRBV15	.	TGTGCCACCAGCAGCCCGGGCCAGTCGAGGAATGAGCAGTTCTTC	CATSSPGQSRNEQFF
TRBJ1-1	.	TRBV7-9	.	TGTGCCAGCAGCCGATTGGCCGGCCCGAACACTGAAGCTTTCTTT	CASSRLAGPNTEAFF
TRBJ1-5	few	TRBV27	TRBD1	TGTGCCAGCAGTTTAACAGGGGGCCACAATCAGCCCCAGCATTTT	CASSLTGGHNQPQHF
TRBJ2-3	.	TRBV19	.	TGTGCCAGTAGTATAGCAGGGGCCACAGATACGCAGTATTTT	CASSIAGATDTQYF
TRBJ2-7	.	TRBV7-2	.	TGTGCCAGCAGCTTAGAGGGCGGCAACGGCGAGCAGTACTTC	CASSLEGGNGEQYF
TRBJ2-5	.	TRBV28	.	TGTGCCAGCACTGGGGCCCCCAACCAAGAGACCCAGTACTTC	CASTGAPNQETQYF
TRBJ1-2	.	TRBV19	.	TGTGCCAGTACCAATAAGGGTTTTGGAGCTAACTATGGCTACACCTTC	CASTNKGFGANYGYTF
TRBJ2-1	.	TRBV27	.	TGTGCCAGCAGACGAATCCGGGGCAATGAGCAGTTCTTC	CASRRIRGNEQFF
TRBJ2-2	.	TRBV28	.	TGTGCCAGCAGTTCTCTCCTTGGGACTGCTTACACCGGGGAGCTGTTTTTT	CASSSLLGTAYTGELFF
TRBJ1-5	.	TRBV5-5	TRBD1	TGTGCCAGCTCGTCCGGGACAGGGGGCAGGGTCGGGGATCAGCCCCAGCATTTT	CASSSGTGGRVGDQPQHF
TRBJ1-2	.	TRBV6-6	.	TGTGCCAGCAGTTACTCAGGGTTCGCCTATGGCTACACCTTC	CASSYSGFAYGYTF
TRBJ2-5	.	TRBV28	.	TGTGCCAGCAGTTTAGGGCCGGGGGCCTCGGAGACCCAGTACTTC	CASSLGPGASETQYF